This is a list of T cell receptor beta chains from one sample in a study of T cells after yellow fever vaccination. Each CDR3 protein gets one entry after TCRdb re-called the 5' RACE reads with MiXCR. The sample lists about 330,000 distinct CDR3 sequences; 8.1% were seen once. Sequencing was performed on PBMCs, taken more than 40 days after the first yellow fever vaccination. Receptors originate from a man aged 18 to 30 who received the YFV17D yellow fever vaccine. Each CDR3 is given with its conserved first and last residue. A D gene is named only where the DNA matches it firmly. Expanded clones are given a class, and other clones once, few, many or no size at all.

>TRBJ2-2|few|TRBD1|TRBV7-2
TGTGCCAGCAGCCGCCCCCGGACAGGGTTCGGGGAGCTGTTTTTT
CASSRPRTGFGELFF
>TRBJ1-2|-|TRBD1|TRBV29-1
TGCAGCGTTGATCGGGACAGCTATGGCTACACCTTC
CSVDRDSYGYTF
>TRBJ2-3|few|TRBD1|TRBV5-1
TGCGCCAGCAGCTTGGCGGGACAGACCACAGATACGCAGTATTTT
CASSLAGQTTDTQYF
>TRBJ1-5|few|TRBD1|TRBV5-6
TGTGCCAGCAGCATCCGGGACAGAAATCAGCCCCAGCATTTT
CASSIRDRNQPQHF
>TRBJ2-1|-|-|TRBV5-1
TGCGCCAGCAGCAAGGCTAGGGGCCATGAGCAGTTCTTC
CASSKARGHEQFF
>TRBJ1-6|-|-|TRBV4-1
TGCGCCAGCGGATTGGAGGGAAATCGGTCACCCCTCCACTTT
CASGLEGNRSPLHF
>TRBJ2-6|few|-|TRBV5-1
TGCGCCAGCAGCTTCAGGGCAGGACTCTCGGGGGCCAACGTCCTGACTTTC
CASSFRAGLSGANVLTF
>TRBJ1-6|-|-|TRBV27
TGTGCCAGCAGTTTGGCAACTTCACCCCTCCACTTT
CASSLATSPLHF
>TRBJ2-2|-|-|TRBV27
TGTGCCAGCAGCTATCACAGAGCCGGGACCAGGGCCGGGGAGCTGTTTTTT
CASSYHRAGTRAGELFF
>TRBJ2-2|few|TRBD2|TRBV11-2
TGTGCCAGCAGCTTGATCCTAGCGGGGGGTGAGGGCGGGGAGCTGTTTTTT
CASSLILAGGEGGELFF
>TRBJ2-3|few|-|TRBV7-2
TGTGCCAGCAGCCCCGACACAGATACGCAGTTTTTT
CASSPDTDTQFF
>TRBJ1-4|-|TRBD1|TRBV5-1
TGCGCCAGCAGCTCGACAGGGTTGCGTGAAAAACTGTTTTTT
CASSSTGLREKLFF
>TRBJ2-3|few|-|TRBV5-1
TGCGCCACCCGGTCCGATGATACGCAGTATTTT
CATRSDDTQYF
>TRBJ1-6|-|-|TRBV4-1
TGCGCCAGCAGCCACCCTGGCGGGTTCGGTTCACCCCTCCACTTT
CASSHPGGFGSPLHF
>TRBJ2-1|few|TRBD1|TRBV27
TGTGCCAGCAGACCACCCCTAGGGGGCTTCTACAATGAGCAGTTCTTC
CASRPPLGGFYNEQFF
>TRBJ2-1|-|TRBD1|TRBV5-1
TGCGCCAGCAGCTTGGAGGGACAGGGTTGGTACAATGAGCAGTTCTTC
CASSLEGQGWYNEQFF
>TRBJ2-5|many|-|TRBV5-1
TGCGCCAGCAGCCCTGGGACCGCGTACCAAGAGACCCAGTACTTC
CASSPGTAYQETQYF
>TRBJ1-1|-|-|TRBV19
TGTGCCAGTAGTACCGGGCTGGGGACTGAAGCTTTCTTT
CASSTGLGTEAFF
>TRBJ2-2|-|TRBD1|TRBV4-2
TGTGCCAGCAGCCAAGGAGGGACAGCCAACACCGGGGAGCTGTTTTTT
CASSQGGTANTGELFF
>TRBJ2-3|-|-|TRBV5-4
TGTGCCAGCAGGAGTGCGGAAAACACAGATACGCAGTATTTT
CASRSAENTDTQYF
>TRBJ1-2|-|-|TRBV19
TGTGCCAGTAGTATAGATGGGGACATCTCCAACTATGGCTACACCTTC
CASSIDGDISNYGYTF
>TRBJ2-4|few|TRBD1|TRBV7-9
TGTGCCAGCAGCTTAGCATTGGACAGGGTGGCCATTCAGTACTTC
CASSLALDRVAIQYF
>TRBJ2-3|few|-|TRBV4-3
TGCGCCAGCAGCCAAGAAGGGGCAGCTGGGGATACGCAGTATTTT
CASSQEGAAGDTQYF
>TRBJ1-1|few|-|TRBV9
TGTGCCAGCAGCGCCCGGGCGTGGCCTAACACTGAAGCTTTCTTT
CASSARAWPNTEAFF
>TRBJ2-5|-|-|TRBV14
TGTGCCAGCAGCCAACTCTTGGGGCAAGAGACCCAGTACTTC
CASSQLLGQETQYF
>TRBJ2-1|-|TRBD2|TRBV20-1
TGCAGTGCTAGAGATAGGCTAGCGGGTAGGGAGCAGTTCTTC
CSARDRLAGREQFF
>TRBJ1-3|-|-|TRBV6-5
TGTGCCAGCAGTTACAGGGCGCGGGGTAACACCATATATTTT
CASSYRARGNTIYF
>TRBJ1-5|-|-|TRBV27
TGTGCCAGCAGTTTATTGGCCGAGAATCAGCCCCAGCATTTT
CASSLLAENQPQHF
>TRBJ2-3|-|-|TRBV4-1
TGCGCCAGCAGCCAAGAACTGGGAGATACGCAGTATTTT
CASSQELGDTQYF
>TRBJ1-1|-|-|TRBV1
TGCACCAGCAGCCCACACACAGAGCACACTGAAGCTTTCTTT
CTSSPHTEHTEAFF
>TRBJ2-5|few|-|TRBV6-2/TRBV6-3
TGTGCCAGCAGTTCGGGACTTATAGAGACCCAGTACTTC
CASSSGLIETQYF
>TRBJ1-1|-|TRBD1|TRBV20-1
TGCAGTGCTAGAGACCTAGGGGGACAGGGAGATAGGGGGTTAGTATACACTGAAGCTTTCTTT
CSARDLGGQGDRGLVYTEAFF
>TRBJ1-2|few|-|TRBV13
TGTGCCAGCAGCTTACGTCGCCAGGGACCCTCCTATGGCTACACCTTC
CASSLRRQGPSYGYTF
>TRBJ1-1|-|TRBD1|TRBV7-9
TGTGCCAGCAGCTTGGGACAGGGGCTCTTGGCAGCTTTCTTT
CASSLGQGLLAAFF
>TRBJ1-4|few|TRBD1|TRBV5-6
TGTGCCAGCAGCCCAGGGGGCGCGTTTAATGAAAAACTGTTTTTT
CASSPGGAFNEKLFF
>TRBJ1-2|-|TRBD1|TRBV5-1
TGCGCCAGCAGCTGGACAGGGCCGGGGTATGGCTACACCTTC
CASSWTGPGYGYTF
>TRBJ2-2|-|TRBD1|TRBV12-3/TRBV12-4
TGTGCCAGCAGTTTATCAGGGGGTTTATACGGGGAGCTGTTTTTT
CASSLSGGLYGELFF
>TRBJ2-1|-|-|TRBV5-4
TGTGCCAGCAGCTTGGGAAAATGGGTGCGAATACAGAATGAGCAGTTCTTC
CASSLGKWVRIQNEQFF
>TRBJ2-1|-|TRBD2|TRBV19
TGTGCCAGTAGAAAGCGGGGGGACACCTACAATGAGCAGTTCTTC
CASRKRGDTYNEQFF
>TRBJ2-1|-|TRBD1|TRBV10-3
TGTGCCATCAGTGAGTCAGGACAGGGGCGCGGTGAGCAGTTCTTC
CAISESGQGRGEQFF